This TCR beta chain was sequenced for a study of T cells in Graves' hyperthyroidism and ophthalmopathy. General study findings and limits: From stable hyperthyroidism, ophthalmopathy was set apart by a 13 V-J model. Among thyroid clonotypes expanded above 0.001, most also appeared in blood.

Among the patients, aged 18 to 65, hyperthyroidism was newly diagnosed and had lasted under 2 months. Exclusion of a patient resulted from uncontrolled infection, other autoimmune disease, pregnancy or lactation. The source material, RNA transcripts, was used to amplify TCR beta CDR3 regions. The HTBI primer set drove a first-round RT-PCR of the TCR CDR3. MiXCR, applied by TCRdb to the multiplex PCR reads, yields one record per CDR3 protein. The top ten hold around a third of the sample, which has 700,000 to 950,000 distinct CDR3 sequences, roughly a third seen once. V shed 6 bases and J 7 bases; nucleotides not matched to a gene: 9. The CDR3 has 14 amino acids. Regarding this clonotype: The antigen is undetermined.

Sequencing was performed on blood. This chain links TRBV12-3 or TRBV12-4 with TRBJ1-1; 9 bases align to TRBD1. This TCR came from a woman in her thirties or forties with Graves' hyperthyroidism. The CDR3 spells CASRLTGGENEAFF. The DNA for the CDR3 is TGTGCCAGCAGACTAACAGGGGGCGAAAATGAAGCTTTCTTT.